A selection of T cell receptor beta chains follows, all from one sample in a study of identical twins. MiXCR, run by TCRdb on the 5' RACE reads, gives a single entry per CDR3 protein. The sample consists of about 660,000 distinct CDR3 sequences, less than 10% of them appearing once. These same data were also listed under a study on yellow fever vaccine responses in identical twins.

What was sequenced was PBMCs. The origin of the receptors is a woman aged 18-35 years in good health. CDR3s leave out the opening cysteine and the closing phenylalanine or tryptophan. A D gene is named only where the DNA matches it firmly.

V	D	CDR3
TRBV20-1	-	SAKPPGQETQY
TRBV18	-	ASSPTASRTYNEQF
TRBV11-2	-	ASSLLGGQETQY
TRBV21-1	-	ASSKLGTRSGSHPYEQY
TRBV5-6	TRBD1	ASSYRDSSYEQY
TRBV6-1	TRBD1	ASSQKGQGNTEAF
TRBV5-4	-	ASSLQGLSNYEQY
TRBV15	TRBD2	ATSKGLALSYEQY
TRBV10-3	-	AISEHSSDTQY
TRBV6-5	-	ASSYKGGQY
TRBV5-1	TRBD1	ASNTGQGMGDTQY
TRBV12-3/TRBV12-4	TRBD2	ASRPTRLAGGQETQY
TRBV28	-	ASSFRIYNEQF
TRBV20-1	TRBD1	SACEPDRGGSPLH
TRBV5-1	TRBD1	ASSRQGGTTNEKLF
TRBV20-1	TRBD1	SARVPRTGVNTDTQY
TRBV4-1	TRBD1	ASSQDISGQTSGATL
TRBV4-3	-	ASSQDREGGRLSNQPQH
TRBV27	TRBD2	ASIEVASGRAYEQF
TRBV11-1	TRBD2	ASSLGSGLGRNSYNEQF
TRBV7-2	-	ASSLSKQRGYEQY
TRBV7-9	TRBD1	ASSPPLLDREGSIQY
TRBV20-1	-	SADPETVAVEQY
TRBV28	-	ASKGTPGEDEQY
TRBV3-1	-	ASSDHYEQY
TRBV12-3/TRBV12-4	-	ASILVGTGELF
TRBV7-2	-	ASSLARPYEQY
TRBV7-8	TRBD1	ASSFSGTGNPYEQY
TRBV18	TRBD2	ASSPDLAGTLYYEQY
TRBV5-1	TRBD1	ASSGKGQIYEQY
TRBV9	TRBD1	ASSPRTGGVYVQY
TRBV5-1	TRBD2	ASSFAGGADTQY
TRBV9	-	ASSGAAGISGETQY
TRBV3-1	TRBD2	ASSRLAGGPGEQF
TRBV12-3/TRBV12-4	-	ASSFFGVQETQY